The rows below give T cell receptor beta chains drawn from one sample of a study of cytomegalovirus exposure and HLA in healthy donors. Only in-frame clones appear in the TCRdb table, and some are missing; sequencing was by immunoSEQ multiplex PCR. The sample contains about 360,000 clones, 86% of which appear only once. The material sequenced was PBMCs. The receptors come from a woman aged 18-30 years in good health and CMV-seronegative. Both conserved end residues are part of each CDR3. Fields, in order: clone size, J gene, V gene, D gene, CDR3 length, CDR3 protein, CDR3 DNA. The D gene is left open where the match is weak. Clone size, where shown, is once, few, many, or a class for clones that have expanded.

.	TRBJ2-5	TRBV29-1	TRBD1	12	CSPPTGEETQYF	TGCAGCCCCCCGACAGGGGAAGAGACCCAGTACTTC
once	TRBJ1-2	TRBV4-2	.	17	CASSQDIGDRPNYGYTF	TGTGCCAGCAGCCAAGATATCGGAGACAGGCCTAACTATGGCTACACCTTC
.	TRBJ1-5	TRBV30	.	16	CAWSDERAHSNQPQHF	TGTGCCTGGAGTGATGAGAGGGCCCATAGCAATCAGCCCCAGCATTTT
.	TRBJ1-2	TRBV4-2	.	14	CASSQDRAGYGYTF	TGTGCCAGCAGCCAAGATAGGGCAGGGTATGGCTACACCTTC
few	TRBJ1-2	TRBV28	.	12	CASSQGNYGYTF	TGTGCCAGTTCGCAGGGGAACTATGGCTACACCTTC
.	TRBJ1-5	TRBV9	.	14	CASSTGESNQPQHF	TGTGCCAGCAGCACGGGAGAGAGCAATCAGCCCCAGCATTTT
.	TRBJ2-1	TRBV7-9	TRBD2	18	CASSQNLKTSGAYNEQFF	TGTGCCAGCAGCCAAAACTTAAAGACTAGCGGGGCCTACAATGAGCAGTTCTTC
.	TRBJ1-2	TRBV4-1	.	15	CASSHPVVTNYGYTF	TGCGCCAGCAGCCACCCAGTTGTCACGAACTATGGCTACACCTTC
.	TRBJ2-2	TRBV6-1	.	15	CASSDDRTNTGELFF	TGTGCCAGCAGTGATGACAGAACGAACACCGGGGAGCTGTTTTTT
.	TRBJ2-7	TRBV28	TRBD1	14	CASSYGQGPYEQYF	TGTGCCAGCAGTTACGGACAGGGTCCATACGAGCAGTACTTC
.	TRBJ2-3	TRBV4-1	TRBD2	19	CASSQEIGLAGGRTDTQYF	TGCGCCAGCAGCCAAGAGATCGGACTAGCGGGAGGACGCACAGATACGCAGTATTTT
.	TRBJ1-6	TRBV6-1	.	12	CASSRGLSPLHF	TGTGCCAGCAGTAGGGGACTTTCACCCCTCCACTTT
.	TRBJ2-7	TRBV6-1	TRBD1	14	CASSGTGKSYEQYF	TGTGCCAGCAGTGGGACAGGTAAATCCTACGAGCAGTACTTC
.	TRBJ2-2	TRBV7-7	.	13	CASSPRRGGELFF	TGTGCCAGCAGCCCCCGCAGGGGCGGGGAGCTGTTTTTT
.	TRBJ2-1	TRBV5-1	TRBD2	18	CASSLVGLAGGHPNEQFF	TGCGCCAGCAGCTTGGTGGGACTAGCGGGGGGCCACCCCAATGAGCAGTTCTTC
.	TRBJ2-2	TRBV29-1	TRBD2	17	CSVAGLAGGPGTGELFF	TGCAGCGTTGCCGGACTAGCGGGAGGGCCGGGCACCGGGGAGCTGTTTTTT
.	TRBJ2-1	TRBV7-6	.	12	CASSSLAGEQFF	TGTGCCAGCAGCTCACTAGCAGGTGAGCAGTTCTTC
.	TRBJ1-1	TRBV9	TRBD1	14	CASSEGQGRTEAFF	TGTGCCAGCAGCGAAGGACAGGGGAGGACTGAAGCTTTCTTT
.	TRBJ1-5	TRBV28	.	15	CASSLYRQVNQPQHF	TGTGCCAGCAGTTTATATAGACAGGTCAATCAGCCCCAGCATTTT